The source of this TCR beta chain is a study of PD-1 blockade in classical Hodgkin lymphoma. Study details: Nivolumab dosed at 3 mg/kg went to patients intravenously every 2 weeks.

Sequencing used immunoSEQ multiplex PCR; TCRdb keeps in-frame clones, though not all of them. The data hold tens of thousands of clones, with around 80% observed a single time. Study-wide results and limits: While CD8+ TCR diversity did not rise significantly by C4D1, CD4+ TCR diversity did. Baseline diversity resembling that of newly diagnosed patients was seen in complete responders. Baseline TCR diversity was reportedly lower in newly diagnosed patients than in healthy donors. It was reported as lower still in relapsed/refractory patients.

In every patient, relapse followed autologous stem cell transplantation, while exposure to brentuximab vedotin differed. In regard to this clone: Its antigen is unidentified.

The J segment lost 4 bases and the V segment lost 3 bases, leaving 3 bases of the junction unmatched. This CDR3 region has 13 residues. Germline CDR1 and CDR2: GTSNPN and SVGIG (reference sequence). This sample comprised peripheral blood mononuclear cells (PBMCs), obtained before the second cycle of nivolumab. The receptor's source is a human donor with classical Hodgkin lymphoma. The rearrangement links TRBV30 to TRBJ1-2, with 9 positions matching TRBD1. CDR3 DNA: TGTGCCTGGAGGGGACAGGGCTCCTATGGCTACACCTTC. It is translated as CAWRGQGSYGYTF. The entire variable domain, with the rest obtained from reference TRBV30 and TRBJ1-2, is as follows: SQTIHQWPATLVQPVGSPLSLECTVEGTSNPNLYWYRQAAGRGLQLLFYSVGIGQISSEVPQNLSASRPQDRQFILSSKKLLLSDSGFYLCAWRGQGSYGYTFGSGTRLTVV.